This paragraph reports one T cell receptor beta chain. Produced via immunoSEQ multiplex PCR; TCRdb's table is partial and in-frame only. The table has approximately 50,000 clones, around nine tenths seen once; the top ten hold approximately 15%. This CDR3 comprises 14 residues. The V and J ends lost 0 bases and 2 bases respectively, with 7 bases between them. Germline CDR1 is MGHRA and CDR2 is YSYEKL. This sample is drawn from a study of T cell responses to AZD1222 COVID-19 vaccine. The material was peripheral blood, obtained on day 0 of AZD1222 vaccination. The chain combines TRBV4-1 with TRBJ1-2; a possible D gene is TRBD1 (5 bases). The sequence derives from an adult in good health. CDR3 in amino acids: CASSQEGGNYGYTF. The CDR3 coding sequence is TGCGCCAGCAGCCAAGAGGGGGGGAACTATGGCTACACCTTC.